One sample yielded the 12 T cell receptor beta chains listed below, sequenced in a study of blood T cells in healthy people across ages. Together with a sample-barcoded 5' primer, a J-beta primer mix was included in a second PCR lasting about 7 to 11 cycles. TCRdb analysed the 5' RACE reads with MiXCR anew, one entry per CDR3 protein. Among approximately 960,000 distinct CDR3 sequences, around 29% were seen once, and the ten largest hold roughly 10%. These data also formed part of another study, on T cells of mothers and their children.

The sample was blood. These TCRs come from a woman between 40 and 55 years old in good health.

Comments on this clonotype: Relative to the germline gene, one junction end is altered; a read error may explain this. The gene calls are TRBV27 and TRBJ1-5; TRBD1 aligns across 10 bases. Germline values: CDR1 MNHEY, CDR2 SMNVEV (reference sequence). This CDR3 region has 19 residues. In DNA form, the CDR3 reads TGTGCTAGCAGGCTGATTTCCGGGACAGGGGAGTTCGACAATCAGCCCCAGCATTTT. Amino acids: CASRLISGTGEFDNQPQHF.

A few counts support this clonotype. The chain joins TRBV5-6 to TRBJ2-3; 7 bases are shared with TRBD2. Germline V gives CDR1 SGHDT, CDR2 YYEEEE. With 2 bases clipped from V and 3 bases from J, the junction kept 9 bases outside the gene matches. CDR3 size: 16 residues. The CDR3 loop reads CASSFAGSSGTDTQYF. CDR3 bases: TGTGCCAGCAGCTTCGCGGGTTCTAGCGGTACAGATACGCAGTATTTT.

The chain has TRBV3-1 and TRBJ2-6; 8 bases fit TRBD1. CDR1 and CDR2 (germline): LGHDT, YNNKEL (reference sequence). Losses at the gene ends were 0 bases for V and 0 bases for J; bases not matched to a gene: 7. The CDR3 runs to 19 residues. In DNA form, the CDR3 reads TGTGCCAGCAGCCAAGATACTCCAGGGGGCCACTCTGGGGCCAACGTCCTGACTTTC. Amino acid sequence: CASSQDTPGGHSGANVLTF.

The CDR3 loop is CASSSLGVGRGYGYTF. As DNA, the CDR3 is TGTGCCAGCAGTTCTCTGGGTGTAGGGCGGGGGTATGGCTACACCTTC. The chain links TRBV6-6 to TRBJ1-2; perhaps TRBD1 as D (5 bases). Germline CDR1 MNHNY, CDR2 SVGAGI (reference sequence). Trimming cost V 4 bases and J 5 bases, with 20 bases left between them. The CDR3 has 16 amino acids.

CDR3 amino acids: CATTPEQGDSYEQYF. CDR3 in DNA: TGTGCCACAACTCCGGAACAGGGTGATTCCTACGAGCAGTACTTC. The rearrangement uses TRBV19 and TRBJ2-7; D possibly corresponds to TRBD1 (6 bases). CDR1 and CDR2 (germline): LNHDA, SQIVND (reference sequence). This CDR3 has 15 residues. With 10 bases removed from V and 1 base from J, the gap between germline ends came to 20 bases.

This clonotype appeared once. The V and J genes are TRBV5-6 and TRBJ1-2; D is ambiguous. The CDR3 loop spans 14 amino acids. Germline CDR1 and CDR2: SGHDT and YYEEEE. Trimming took 0 bases from V and 4 from J, leaving 10 bases between them. CDR3 in amino acids: CASSLGRSLYGYTF. The DNA for the CDR3 is TGTGCCAGCAGCTTGGGACGGAGCCTCTATGGCTACACCTTC.

This chain connects TRBV5-1 to TRBJ2-3; tentatively, D is TRBD1 or TRBD2 (5 bases each). CDR3 size: 16 residues. V lost 3 bases and J 3 bases, leaving 17 bases between the germline ends. Germline V gives CDR1 SGHRS, CDR2 YFSETQ. Here the CDR3 DNA reads TGCGCCAGCAGCTCAGGGACCGCTCATGAGACAGATACGCAGTATTTT. Translation gives CASSSGTAHETDTQYF.

This clonotype came up a few times. V usage is TRBV20-1 and J usage is TRBJ1-1; D not certain. With 4 bases removed from V and 4 bases from J, the gap between germline ends came to 16 bases. Germline assignment: CDR1 DFQATT and CDR2 SNEGSKA (reference sequence). This CDR3 has 14 amino acids. Here the CDR3 reads CSATPRIPATEAFF. The CDR3 DNA reads as TGCAGTGCTACCCCCCGCATCCCGGCCACTGAAGCTTTCTTT.

Ten or more counts support this clonotype. The rearrangement links TRBV7-2 to TRBJ2-3; D is unresolved. Deletions cut 5 bases from V and 3 bases from J, with 6 bases between. This CDR3 has 12 residues. The germline gives CDR1 SGHTA, CDR2 FQGNSA. This chain's CDR3 is CASSPRTDTQYF. CDR3 DNA: TGTGCCAGCAGCCCCAGGACAGATACGCAGTATTTT.

This clonotype has more than one count but fewer than ten. The V gene is TRBV20-1, the J gene TRBJ1-5; TRBD1 is a possible D gene (5 bases). CDR1 is DFQATT, CDR2 SNEGSKA, per germline (reference sequence). CDR3 length: 16 residues. V was cut by 2 bases and J by 1 base, with 15 bases left in between. The CDR3 region is CSARPPRGESNQPQHF. For the CDR3, the DNA is TGCAGTGCTAGACCCCCGAGGGGTGAAAGCAATCAGCCCCAGCATTTT.

As concerns this clonotype: A much larger clone is a single base away; this may be a read error. This chain uses TRBV5-1 with TRBJ2-3; 7 bases map to TRBD2. Germline V gives CDR1 SGHRS, CDR2 YFSETQ. The CDR3 length is 14 residues. CDR3 coding DNA: TGCACCAGCAGCTCCCGCGCGGGGGAAGATACGCAGTATTTT. Protein: CTSSSRAGEDTQYF.

This clonotype was detected ten times or more. The V and J genes are TRBV29-1 and TRBJ1-1; a weak D match, TRBD1 (5 bases). The CDR3 extends over 12 amino acids. Trimming took 4 bases from V and 4 from J, leaving 10 bases between them. CDR1 SQVTM and CDR2 ANQGSEA come from the germline V gene. CDR3 sequence reads: CSVGGMGTEAFF. CDR3 nucleotides: TGCAGCGTTGGGGGGATGGGCACTGAAGCTTTCTTT.